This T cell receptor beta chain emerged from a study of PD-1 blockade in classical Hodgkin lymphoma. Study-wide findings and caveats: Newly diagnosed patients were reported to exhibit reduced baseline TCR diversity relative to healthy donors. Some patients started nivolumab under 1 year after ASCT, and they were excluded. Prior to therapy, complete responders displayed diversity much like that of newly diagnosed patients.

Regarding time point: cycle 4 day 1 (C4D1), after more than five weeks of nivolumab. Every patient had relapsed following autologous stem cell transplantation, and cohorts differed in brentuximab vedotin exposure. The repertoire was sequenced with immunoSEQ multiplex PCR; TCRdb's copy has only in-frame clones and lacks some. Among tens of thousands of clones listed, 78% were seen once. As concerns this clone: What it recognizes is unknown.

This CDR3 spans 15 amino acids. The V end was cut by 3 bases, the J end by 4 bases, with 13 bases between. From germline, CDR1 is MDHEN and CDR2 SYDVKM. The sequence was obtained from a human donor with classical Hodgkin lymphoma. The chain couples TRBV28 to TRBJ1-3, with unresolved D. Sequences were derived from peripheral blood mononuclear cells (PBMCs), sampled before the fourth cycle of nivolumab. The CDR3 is CASSLGSDRGNTIYF. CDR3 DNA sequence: TGTGCCAGCAGTTTGGGGTCTGACCGGGGAAACACCATATATTTT.